The 4 T cell receptor beta chains below come from one sample, sequenced in a study of T-cell memory formation after mild COVID-19. One entry per CDR3 protein, called by TCRdb with MiXCR from the 5' RACE reads. The sample has 400,000 to 450,000 distinct CDR3 sequences; 15% to 20% are singletons. Sequencing was carried out using PBMCs or a T cell subset sorted from them (not recorded which). The receptors derive from a man between 18 and 29 years old who had mild COVID-19 (a few samples of this study predate the infection). Cell type and time point are not known.

V gene TRBV12-3 or TRBV12-4 combines with J gene TRBJ1-1; 9 nucleotides match TRBD1. Losses at the gene ends were 6 bases for V and 4 bases for J; bases not matched to a gene: 9. This CDR3 spans 15 amino acids. CDR3 sequence reads: CASRVVGTGSTEAFF. The CDR3 nucleotides read TGTGCCAGCAGGGTCGTGGGGACAGGGAGCACTGAAGCTTTCTTT.

The gene calls are TRBV6-5 and TRBJ1-2; 10 bases line up with TRBD1. The CDR3 runs to 14 residues. The germline gives CDR1 MNHEY, CDR2 SVGAGI. After removal of 5 bases from V and 6 bases from J, the junction contained 6 bases not matched to a gene. Here the CDR3 DNA reads TGTGCCAGCAGTGCCTGGGACAGGGGCGATGGCTACACCTTC. Its protein is CASSAWDRGDGYTF.

This clonotype has ten or more counts. The rearrangement uses TRBV4-3 and TRBJ2-1; D remains ambiguous. Germline CDR1 LGHNA, CDR2 YSLEER. CDR3 length: 13 amino acids. Trimming removed 0 bases at V and 7 bases at J, with 7 bases between. The CDR3 region has the DNA TGCGCCAGCAGCCAAGAGGGGTGGAATGAGCAGTTCTTC. Translating gives CASSQEGWNEQFF.

This clonotype was counted at least ten times. The chain has TRBV6-6 and TRBJ2-7, with 9 bases fitting TRBD1. From germline, CDR1 is MNHNY and CDR2 SVGAGI (reference sequence). This CDR3 region has 12 residues. The V segment lost 10 bases and the J segment 6 bases; nucleotides outside the gene matches: 7. CDR3 sequence: CATRTGASEQYF. In DNA, the CDR3 is TGTGCCACAAGGACAGGGGCTAGCGAGCAGTACTTC.